This T cell receptor beta chain was recovered during a study of shared clonotypes between healthy human individuals. The deep-level immunoSEQ assay was used. In the original processing: ImmunoSEQ sequences covered only the junction and lacked quality scores; filtering therefore differed. Here immunoSEQ multiplex PCR was the method, and the copy in TCRdb shows in-frame clones only, minus some. V and J calls plus clone size are reproduced from that table; the DNA served to infer D and trimming. The repertoire holds about 1 million clones, with 60% to 80% as singletons. Trimming shortened V by 1 base and J by 2 bases, and 13 bases separated the two germline ends. Germline V gene lookup returns CDR1 SGHRS and CDR2 YFSETQ. The CDR3 is 15 amino acids. Study results and limitations: Naive subsets, compared against memory subsets, generally had larger estimated richness values.

Comment on this clone: Antigen specificity is unknown.

The specimen was memory CD4+ T cells sorted from blood. Subset: CD45RA-negative fraction. The sequence was collected from a young man in good health. The chain has TRBV5-1 and TRBJ2-7; no reliable D call. The CDR3, as DNA: TGCGCCAGCAGCTTGAGTGGCAGCCCTACCTACGAGCAGTACTTC. This gives the protein CASSLSGSPTYEQYF.